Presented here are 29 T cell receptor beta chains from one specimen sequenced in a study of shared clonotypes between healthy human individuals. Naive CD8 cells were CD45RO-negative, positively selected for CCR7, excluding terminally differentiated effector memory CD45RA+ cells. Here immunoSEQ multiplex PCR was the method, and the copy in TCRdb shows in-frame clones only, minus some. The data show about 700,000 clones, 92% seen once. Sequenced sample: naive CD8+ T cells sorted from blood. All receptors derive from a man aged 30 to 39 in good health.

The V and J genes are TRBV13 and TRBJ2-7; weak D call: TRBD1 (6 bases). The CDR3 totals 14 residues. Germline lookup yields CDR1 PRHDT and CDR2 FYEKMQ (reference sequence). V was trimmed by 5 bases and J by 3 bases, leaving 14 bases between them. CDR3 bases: TGTGCCAGCAGCGTTGGAAACAGGGTCTACGAGCAGTACTTC. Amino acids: CASSVGNRVYEQYF.

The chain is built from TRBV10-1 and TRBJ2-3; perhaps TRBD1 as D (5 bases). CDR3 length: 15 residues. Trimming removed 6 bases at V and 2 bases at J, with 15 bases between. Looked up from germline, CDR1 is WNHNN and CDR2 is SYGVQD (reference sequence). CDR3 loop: CASSDGAGNTDTQYF. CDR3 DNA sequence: TGCGCCAGCAGCGATGGGGCAGGGAACACAGATACGCAGTATTTT.

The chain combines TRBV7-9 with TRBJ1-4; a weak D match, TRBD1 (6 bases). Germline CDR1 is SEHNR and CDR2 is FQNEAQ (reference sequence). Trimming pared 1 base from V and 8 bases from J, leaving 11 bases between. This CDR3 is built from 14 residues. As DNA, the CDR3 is TGTGCCAGCAGCTTAGGAGGGGGGGAAGAAAAACTGTTTTTT. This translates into CASSLGGGEEKLFF.

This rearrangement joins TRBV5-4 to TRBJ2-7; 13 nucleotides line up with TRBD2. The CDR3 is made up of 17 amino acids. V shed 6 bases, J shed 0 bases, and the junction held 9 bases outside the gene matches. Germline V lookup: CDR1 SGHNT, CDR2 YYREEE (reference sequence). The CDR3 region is CASNFGLAGESSYEQYF. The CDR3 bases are TGTGCCAGCAATTTTGGACTAGCGGGAGAGAGCTCCTACGAGCAGTACTTC. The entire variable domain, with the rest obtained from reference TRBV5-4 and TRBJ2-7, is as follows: ETGVTQSPTHLIKTRGQQVTLRCSSQSGHNTVSWYQQALGQGPQFIFQYYREEENGRGNFPPRFSGLQFPNYSSELNVNALELDDSALYLCASNFGLAGESSYEQYFGPGTRLTVT.

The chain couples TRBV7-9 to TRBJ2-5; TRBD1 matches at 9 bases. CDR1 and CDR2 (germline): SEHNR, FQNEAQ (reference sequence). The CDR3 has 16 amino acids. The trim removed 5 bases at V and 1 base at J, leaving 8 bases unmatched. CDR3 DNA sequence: TGTGCCAGCAGCCCTTCGGACAGGGGACCCCAAGAGACCCAGTACTTC. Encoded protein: CASSPSDRGPQETQYF.

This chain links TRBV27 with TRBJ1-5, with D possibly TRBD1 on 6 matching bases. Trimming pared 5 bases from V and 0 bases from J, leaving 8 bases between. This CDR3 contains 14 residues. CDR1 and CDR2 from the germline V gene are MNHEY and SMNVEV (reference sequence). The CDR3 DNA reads TGTGCCAGCAGTACAGGGACTAGCAATCAGCCCCAGCATTTT. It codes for CASSTGTSNQPQHF.

DNA of the CDR3: TGTGCCAGCAGTCCCTCCCCCGTGCCCGGGCATACGCAGTATTTT. It specifies CASSPSPVPGHTQYF. The V call is TRBV27, the J call TRBJ2-3; no firm D call. Trimming stripped 5 bases from V and 7 bases from J, with 19 bases between. Germline loops: CDR1 MNHEY, CDR2 SMNVEV (reference sequence). The CDR3 consists of 15 residues.

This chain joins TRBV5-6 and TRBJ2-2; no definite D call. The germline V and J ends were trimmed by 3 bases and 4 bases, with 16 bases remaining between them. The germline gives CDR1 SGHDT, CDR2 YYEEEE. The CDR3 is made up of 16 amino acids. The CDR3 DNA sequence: TGTGCCAGCAGCTCCCTCCCTGAGTTCGGCACCGGGGAGCTGTTTTTT. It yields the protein CASSSLPEFGTGELFF.

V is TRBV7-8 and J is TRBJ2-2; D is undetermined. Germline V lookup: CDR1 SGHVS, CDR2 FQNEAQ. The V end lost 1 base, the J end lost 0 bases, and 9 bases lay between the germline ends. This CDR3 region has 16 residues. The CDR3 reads CASSLVAISNTGELFF. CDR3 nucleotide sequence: TGTGCCAGCAGCTTAGTGGCCATTTCGAACACCGGGGAGCTGTTTTTT.

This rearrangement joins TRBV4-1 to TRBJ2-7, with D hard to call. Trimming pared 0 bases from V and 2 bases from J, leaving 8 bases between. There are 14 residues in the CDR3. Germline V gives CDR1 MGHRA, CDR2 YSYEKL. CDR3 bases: TGCGCCAGCAGCCAAGAGACACTTACCTACGAGCAGTACTTC. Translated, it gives CASSQETLTYEQYF.

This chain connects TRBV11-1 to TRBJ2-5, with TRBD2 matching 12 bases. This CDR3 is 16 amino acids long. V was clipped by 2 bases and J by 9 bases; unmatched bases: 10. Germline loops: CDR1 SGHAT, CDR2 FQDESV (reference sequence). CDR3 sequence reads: CASSLLAGGPLGAQYF. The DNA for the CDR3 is TGTGCCAGCAGCTTACTAGCGGGAGGGCCATTGGGGGCCCAGTACTTC.

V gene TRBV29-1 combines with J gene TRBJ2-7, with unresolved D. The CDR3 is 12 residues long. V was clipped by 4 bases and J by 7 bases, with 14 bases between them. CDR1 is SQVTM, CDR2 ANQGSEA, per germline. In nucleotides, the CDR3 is TGCAGCGTTGGAGATCCGCCTAGAGAGCAGTACTTC. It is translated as CSVGDPPREQYF.

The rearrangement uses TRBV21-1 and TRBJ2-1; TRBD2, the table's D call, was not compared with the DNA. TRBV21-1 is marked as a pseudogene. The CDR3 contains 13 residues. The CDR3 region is CASSNLASDEQFF. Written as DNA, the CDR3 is TGTGCCAGCAGCAATCTAGCGTCGGATGAGCAGTTCTTC.

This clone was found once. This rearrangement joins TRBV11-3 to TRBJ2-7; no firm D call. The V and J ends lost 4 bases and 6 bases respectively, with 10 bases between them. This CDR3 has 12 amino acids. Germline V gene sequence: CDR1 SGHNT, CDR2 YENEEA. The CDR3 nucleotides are TGTGCCAGCAGCTCTGGAGCAAGCGAGCAGTACTTC. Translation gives CASSSGASEQYF.

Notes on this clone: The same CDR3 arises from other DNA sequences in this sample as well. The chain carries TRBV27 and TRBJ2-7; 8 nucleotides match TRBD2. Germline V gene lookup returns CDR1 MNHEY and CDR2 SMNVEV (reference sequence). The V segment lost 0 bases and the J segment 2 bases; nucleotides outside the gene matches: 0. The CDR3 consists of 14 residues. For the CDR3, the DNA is TGTGCCAGCAGTTTATCGGGACTAGCCTACGAGCAGTACTTC. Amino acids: CASSLSGLAYEQYF.

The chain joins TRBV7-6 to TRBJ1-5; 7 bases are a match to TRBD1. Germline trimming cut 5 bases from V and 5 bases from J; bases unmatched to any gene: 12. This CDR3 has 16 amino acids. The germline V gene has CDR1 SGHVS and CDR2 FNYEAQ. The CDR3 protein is CASSREQGNNHQPQHF. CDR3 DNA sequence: TGTGCCAGCAGCCGTGAACAGGGGAATAACCATCAGCCCCAGCATTTT.

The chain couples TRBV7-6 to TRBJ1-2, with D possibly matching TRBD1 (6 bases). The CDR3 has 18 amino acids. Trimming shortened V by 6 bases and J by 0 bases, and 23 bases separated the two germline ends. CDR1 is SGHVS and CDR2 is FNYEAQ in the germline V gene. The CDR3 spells CASSYSDGQPEANYGYTF. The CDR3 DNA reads TGTGCCAGCAGTTATAGCGATGGACAGCCGGAGGCTAACTATGGCTACACCTTC.

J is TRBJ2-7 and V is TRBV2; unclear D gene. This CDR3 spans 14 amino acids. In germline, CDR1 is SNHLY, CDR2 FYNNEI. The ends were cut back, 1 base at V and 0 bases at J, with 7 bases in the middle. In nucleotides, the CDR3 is TGTGCCAGCAGTGAAGAGCAGGACTCCTACGAGCAGTACTTC. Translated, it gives CASSEEQDSYEQYF.

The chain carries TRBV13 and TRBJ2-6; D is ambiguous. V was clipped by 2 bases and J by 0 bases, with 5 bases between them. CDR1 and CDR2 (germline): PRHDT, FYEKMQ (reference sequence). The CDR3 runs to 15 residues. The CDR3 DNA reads TGTGCCAGCAGCTTACAGCTCTCTGGGGCCAACGTCCTGACTTTC. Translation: CASSLQLSGANVLTF. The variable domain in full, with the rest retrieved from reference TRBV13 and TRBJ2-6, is AAGVIQSPRHLIKEKRETATLKCYPIPRHDTVYWYQQGPGQDPQFLISFYEKMQSDKGSIPDRFSAQQFSDYHSELNMSSLELGDSALYFCASSLQLSGANVLTFGAGSRLTVL.

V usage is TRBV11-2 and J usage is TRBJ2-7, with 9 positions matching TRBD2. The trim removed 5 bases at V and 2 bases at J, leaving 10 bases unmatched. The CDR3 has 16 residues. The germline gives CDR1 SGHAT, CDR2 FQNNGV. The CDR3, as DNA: TGTGCCAGCAGCGTCTTTAGCGGGAGTGAGGCCTACGAGCAGTACTTC. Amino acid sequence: CASSVFSGSEAYEQYF.

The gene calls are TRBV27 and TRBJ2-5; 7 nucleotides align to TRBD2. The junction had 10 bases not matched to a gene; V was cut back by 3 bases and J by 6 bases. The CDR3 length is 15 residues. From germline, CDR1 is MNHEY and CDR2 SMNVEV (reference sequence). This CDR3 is CASSLGGRAFKTQYF. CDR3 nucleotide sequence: TGTGCCAGCAGTTTGGGAGGGAGGGCCTTTAAGACCCAGTACTTC.

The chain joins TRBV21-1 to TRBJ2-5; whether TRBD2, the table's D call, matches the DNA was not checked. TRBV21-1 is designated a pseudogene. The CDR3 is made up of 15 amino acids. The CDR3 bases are TGTGCCAGCCCAGCAAGAGGTAAAGCAGAAGAGACCCAGTACTTC. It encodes CASPARGKAEETQYF.

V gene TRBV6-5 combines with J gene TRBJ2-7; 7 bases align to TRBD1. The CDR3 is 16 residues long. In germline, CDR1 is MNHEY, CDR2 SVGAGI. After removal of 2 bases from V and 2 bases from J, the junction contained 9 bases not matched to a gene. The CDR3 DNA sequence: TGTGCCAGCAGTTACGGCTTGGACAGGACAGCCTACGAGCAGTACTTC. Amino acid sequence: CASSYGLDRTAYEQYF.

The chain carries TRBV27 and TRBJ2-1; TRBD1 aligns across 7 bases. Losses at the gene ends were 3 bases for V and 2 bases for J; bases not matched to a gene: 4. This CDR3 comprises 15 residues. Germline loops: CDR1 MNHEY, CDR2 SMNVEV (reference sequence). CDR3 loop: CASSFRQGAYNEQFF. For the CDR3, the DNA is TGTGCCAGCAGTTTTAGGCAGGGGGCCTACAATGAGCAGTTCTTC.

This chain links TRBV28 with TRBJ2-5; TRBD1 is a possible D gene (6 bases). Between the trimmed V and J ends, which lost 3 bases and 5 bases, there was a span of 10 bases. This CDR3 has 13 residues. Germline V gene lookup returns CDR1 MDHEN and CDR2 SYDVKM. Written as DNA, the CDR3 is TGTGCCAGCAGTTTGGGACACTGGGAGACCCAGTACTTC. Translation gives CASSLGHWETQYF.

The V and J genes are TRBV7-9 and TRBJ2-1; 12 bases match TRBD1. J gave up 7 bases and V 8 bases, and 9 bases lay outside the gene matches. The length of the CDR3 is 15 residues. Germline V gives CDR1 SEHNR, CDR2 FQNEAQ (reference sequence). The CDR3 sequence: CASSEGQGALNEQFF. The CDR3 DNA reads TGTGCCAGCTCCGAGGGACAGGGGGCGCTTAATGAGCAGTTCTTC.

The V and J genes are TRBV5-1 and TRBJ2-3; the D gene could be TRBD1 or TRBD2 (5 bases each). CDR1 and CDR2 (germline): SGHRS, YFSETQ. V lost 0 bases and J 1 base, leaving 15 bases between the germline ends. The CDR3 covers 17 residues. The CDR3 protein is CASSLVIGGVGTDTQYF. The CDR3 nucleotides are TGCGCCAGCAGCTTGGTCATTGGGGGAGTCGGCACAGATACGCAGTATTTT.

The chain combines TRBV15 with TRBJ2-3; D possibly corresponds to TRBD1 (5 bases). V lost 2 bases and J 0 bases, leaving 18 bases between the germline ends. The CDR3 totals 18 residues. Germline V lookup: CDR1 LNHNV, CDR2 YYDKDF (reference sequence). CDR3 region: CATSRLGPIRPSTDTQYF. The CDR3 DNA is TGTGCCACCAGCAGACTGGGGCCGATACGACCTAGCACAGATACGCAGTATTTT. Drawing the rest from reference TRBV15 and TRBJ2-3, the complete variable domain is DAMVIQNPRYQVTQFGKPVTLSCSQTLNHNVMYWYQQKSSQAPKLLFHYYDKDFNNEADTPDNFQSRRPNTSFCFLDIRSPGLGDTAMYLCATSRLGPIRPSTDTQYFGPGTRLTVL.

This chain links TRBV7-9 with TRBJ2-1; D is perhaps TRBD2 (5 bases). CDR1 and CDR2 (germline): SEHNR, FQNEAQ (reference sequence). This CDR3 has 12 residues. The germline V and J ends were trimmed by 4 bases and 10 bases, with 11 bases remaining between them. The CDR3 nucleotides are TGTGCCAGCAGCTATAGCGTTAGGGAGCAGTTCTTC. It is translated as CASSYSVREQFF. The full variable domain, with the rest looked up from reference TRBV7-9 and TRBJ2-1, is DTGVSQNPRHKITKRGQNVTFRCDPISEHNRLYWYRQTLGQGPEFLTYFQNEAQLEKSRLLSDRFSAERPKGSFSTLEIQRTEQGDSAMYLCASSYSVREQFFGPGTRLTVL.